This T cell receptor beta chain was sequenced for a study of T cells in Graves' hyperthyroidism and ophthalmopathy (dated by TCRdb to the late 2010s). In the study overall: Peripheral blood was collected at initial diagnosis, before any treatment. After blood sampling, hyperthyroidism patients were treated with methimazole at a starting dose of 30 mg daily, and ophthalmopathy patients were treated with high-dose intravenous methylprednisolone. Thyroid tissue and blood T-cell repertoires from more than 5 Graves' hyperthyroidism patients were also compared in the study. Prospective prediction of ophthalmopathy was tested in an independent validation cohort consisting of 18 to 20 hyperthyroidism patients and 15 or so patients who later progressed to ophthalmopathy. According to the paper, TCR Vbeta CDR3 sequencing was carried out on around 140 peripheral blood samples, which came from fewer than 50 ophthalmopathy, approximately 72 hyperthyroidism and roughly 17 progressor patients. A discovery cohort of 95 to 100 patients, about 43 with Graves' ophthalmopathy and about 58 with stable Graves' hyperthyroidism, was used to find distinguishing TCR V-J signatures. The 75 to 100 discovery patients were divided at random into training and test sets in a 7:3 ratio. Findings and caveats that apply to the study as a whole: A model built on a 13 V-J signature distinguished ophthalmopathy from stable hyperthyroidism, reaching about 88% sensitivity and under 84% specificity in cross-validation and 80%/75% in testing. Most expanded thyroid clonotypes (frequency above 0.001) were also detected in blood, a finding suggesting that blood repertoires may reflect thyroid immune responses. No statistical method was used to set the sample size in advance, and investigators knew the group allocation. In validation, the model predicted progression to ophthalmopathy a median of approximately 6.6 months before onset, with about 67% sensitivity and about 72% specificity.

The TCR beta CDR3 regions were amplified from the RNA transcripts. The first round of RT-PCR for the TCR CDR3 was performed with the HTBI primer set and the Qiagen OneStep RT-PCR kit. A second multiplex PCR round built the libraries, followed by size selection and purification. The libraries were sequenced on an Illumina HiSeq2000 using paired-end 100 bp reads. In the authors' own workflow: SOAPnuke was used to process the raw data, removing reads that contained adapters or uncalled bases, had a mean Phred below 15, or lacked an exact match to the constant primer or identifier. COPE v1.2.5 was used to merge high-quality paired reads, and clonotypes were defined as unique nucleotide sequences. MiTCR v1.1 was used to align clonotypes to the IMGT TRBV, TRBD and TRBJ reference segments. The analysis included only V-J combinations with a frequency above 0.0001, which together covered approximately 99% of the repertoires. The TCS score was defined as the ratio of F50 (clonal expansion) to E x V (chaos), calculated using BLOSUM62-based TCRdist between CDR3 peptides within each V-J. Welch's t-statistics and random forest reduced several hundred V-J features to roughly 13, which were used in a naive Bayes classifier (R e1071). The raw public reads went through TCRdb reprocessing: fastp at Q25, MiXCR clone calling, in-frame beta chains kept. A single entry per CDR3 protein holds the most common genes and DNA from its merged rows. These V and J calls rely on TCRdb rather than the paper's analysis. This sample holds a few hundred thousand distinct CDR3 sequences; 15% to 20% were observed only once. Together, the top ten hold roughly two fifths of the sample.

The germline V gene (reference sequence) supplies CDR1 DFQATT and CDR2 SNEGSKA. CDR3 length: 8 amino acids, cysteine to phenylalanine. Only the CDR3 region is kept as DNA, spanning 24 bases read in frame from base 1. Trimming takes 5 bases from V and 6 bases from J, and the germline ends sit 1 base apart. Ophthalmopathy patients had moderately to severely active disease, Clinical Activity Score of at least 3, NOSPECS grade of at least 4, and duration under 3 months. The study excluded patients with uncontrolled infections, other autoimmune diseases, pregnancy or lactation. Diagnoses relied on clinical symptoms, serum thyroxine and TRAb, thyroid ultrasound and orbital computed tomography. Ficoll-Paque density gradient centrifugation was used to isolate PBMCs from 8 to 10 ml of fresh peripheral blood. Total RNA was extracted with Trizol reagent, and quality was checked on an Agilent 2100 Bioanalyzer.

This clonotype turned up a few times. Its recognized antigen is unknown. The record has no base qualities; no much larger clone is one base away. The rearrangement combines TRBV20-1 with TRBJ1-1; confidence is insufficient to name the D gene. The receptor was isolated from a man aged 18 to 29 with Graves' ophthalmopathy. What was sequenced was blood. CDR3 sequence: CSAPEAFF. The sequence in DNA is TGCAGTGCTCCTGAAGCTTTCTTT.